This T cell receptor (beta chain) was sequenced for a study of technical replicates of blood from a handful of donors. This clone was recorded only once. This table comes from immunoSEQ multiplex PCR, and its TCRdb copy is limited to in-frame clones, with some not included. The table shows 75,000 to 95,000 clones, with about 96% occurring only once. CDR3 length: 12 residues. CDR1 is SQVTM and CDR2 is ANQGSEA in the germline V gene. V lost 3 bases to trimming and J lost 5 bases, with 10 bases between them. The sample was T cells isolated from PBMCs. The chain joins TRBV29-1 to TRBJ2-5; D remains unclear. This clonotype was obtained from a human donor in good health. CDR3: CSVDSRRETQYF. Written as DNA, the CDR3 is TGCAGCGTTGACTCTCGCAGGGAGACCCAGTACTTC. The full variable domain, in which reference TRBV29-1 and TRBJ2-5 provide the parts outside the CDR3, is SAVISQKPSRDICQRGTSLTIQCQVDSQVTMMFWYRQQPGQSLTLIATANQGSEATYESGFVIDKFPISRPNLTFSTLTVSNMSPEDSSIYLCSVDSRRETQYFGPGTRLLVL.